The rows below give T cell receptor beta chains drawn from one sample of a study of blood T cells in healthy people across ages. Each CDR3 protein is one row after TCRdb ran MiXCR on the 5' RACE reads. The repertoire has roughly 1,000,000 distinct CDR3 sequences, 20% to 25% of them found once; the top ten carry approximately 0.75%. The same specimen was also included in a second study, on T cells of mothers and their children.

The specimen was blood. These receptor sequences come from a girl aged 2-10 years in good health. Both conserved end residues are part of each CDR3. The D gene is left open where the match is weak. Part of the rows lack a size; the others show once, few, many or a class for expanded clones.

TRBJ2-7 | TRBV7-9 | . | . | CASSPGWEQYF | TGTGCCAGCAGCCCAGGGTGGGAGCAGTACTTC
TRBJ1-4 | TRBV7-2 | . | . | CASSLRGRGDEKLFF | TGTGCCAGCAGCTTAAGAGGCAGGGGTGATGAAAAACTGTTTTTT
TRBJ2-7 | TRBV20-1 | . | once | CSARPGTEVYEQYF | TGCAGTGCTAGGCCCGGGACTGAGGTCTACGAGCAGTACTTC
TRBJ2-5 | TRBV7-9 | . | . | CASRPSLQETQYF | TGTGCCAGCAGACCGAGCCTGCAAGAGACCCAGTACTTC
TRBJ2-3 | TRBV4-3 | TRBD2 | . | CASSQGRLAGGIDTQYF | TGCGCCAGCAGCCAAGGGCGACTAGCGGGGGGGATAGATACGCAGTATTTT
TRBJ2-5 | TRBV7-2 | . | . | CASSPRSGMGGETQYF | TGTGCCAGCAGCCCTCGTAGCGGTATGGGAGGAGAGACCCAGTACTTC
TRBJ2-6 | TRBV3-1 | TRBD1 | few | CASSLVKGAEGANVLTF | TGTGCCAGCAGCCTAGTTAAGGGGGCGGAAGGGGCCAACGTCCTGACTTTC
TRBJ1-1 | TRBV29-1 | . | many | CSTPSDREAFF | TGCAGCACCCCCTCAGACAGAGAAGCTTTCTTT
TRBJ2-1 | TRBV6-6 | . | . | CASSYPAAEQFF | TGTGCCAGCAGTTACCCTGCGGCCGAGCAGTTCTTC
TRBJ1-4 | TRBV28 | . | few | CASSPTLSTNEKLFF | TGTGCCAGCAGCCCGACACTTTCAACTAATGAAAAACTGTTTTTT
TRBJ2-5 | TRBV10-3 | . | few | CAISEPIPYQETQYF | TGTGCCATCAGTGAGCCTATCCCGTACCAAGAGACCCAGTACTTC
TRBJ2-6 | TRBV6-1 | . | many | CASSQAPSGANVLTF | TGTGCCAGCAGTCAGGCCCCCTCTGGGGCCAACGTCCTGACTTTC
TRBJ2-1 | TRBV4-1 | . | . | CASSQYNNEQFF | TGCGCCAGCAGCCAATACAACAATGAGCAGTTCTTC
TRBJ2-1 | TRBV28 | . | . | CATSGGHEQFF | TGTGCTACGTCCGGGGGCCATGAGCAGTTCTTC
TRBJ2-7 | TRBV4-2 | . | few | CASSQDRPNEQYF | TGTGCCAGCAGCCAAGATCGTCCCAACGAGCAGTACTTC
TRBJ2-1 | TRBV24-1 | . | many | CATSDLPPGMGMGEQFF | TGTGCCACCAGTGATTTACCCCCGGGGATGGGTATGGGTGAGCAGTTCTTC
TRBJ2-5 | TRBV4-3 | . | many | CASSQGLRETQYF | TGCGCCAGCAGCCAAGGTCTCCGAGAGACCCAGTACTTC
TRBJ2-5 | TRBV20-1 | TRBD2 | . | CSAIPGLAGVPQEAQYF | TGCAGTGCTATCCCCGGACTAGCGGGAGTTCCCCAAGAGGCCCAGTACTTC
TRBJ1-6 | TRBV4-2 | TRBD1 | few | CASSSKPGTDNNSPLHF | TGTGCCAGCAGCTCAAAACCCGGGACAGATAATAATTCACCCCTCCACTTT
TRBJ2-7 | TRBV6-1 | . | . | CASSEVEGSYEQYF | TGTGCCAGCAGTGAAGTCGAGGGATCTTACGAGCAGTACTTC
TRBJ2-2 | TRBV12-3/TRBV12-4 | TRBD1 | few | CASRGDRGAGELFF | TGTGCCAGCAGGGGGGACAGGGGGGCCGGGGAGCTGTTTTTT
TRBJ1-1 | TRBV29-1 | . | . | CSVVATPPLNTEAFF | TGCAGCGTTGTAGCCACACCACCATTGAACACTGAAGCTTTCTTT
TRBJ1-1 | TRBV7-3 | . | . | CASRPGGSTEAFF | TGTGCCAGCAGACCCGGGGGGAGCACTGAAGCTTTCTTT
TRBJ1-5 | TRBV12-5 | . | . | CASDQQWTYNQPQHF | TGTGCTAGTGATCAACAATGGACATATAATCAGCCCCAGCATTTT
TRBJ2-1 | TRBV20-1 | . | . | CSATVNEQFF | TGCAGTGCTACTGTGAATGAGCAGTTCTTC
TRBJ2-5 | TRBV7-9 | TRBD2 | few | CASSPGVAGMGETQYF | TGTGCCAGCAGCCCCGGTGTAGCGGGCATGGGAGAGACCCAGTACTTC
TRBJ2-3 | TRBV28 | . | . | CASSLDRGVVDTQYF | TGTGCCAGCAGTTTGGATAGGGGAGTGGTTGATACGCAGTATTTT
TRBJ2-1 | TRBV4-1 | TRBD2 | . | CASSQTPGLERNEQFF | TGCGCCAGCAGCCAGACTCCGGGACTAGAGAGGAATGAGCAGTTCTTC
TRBJ2-7 | TRBV5-6 | TRBD2 | . | CASSPTGTREANFYEQYF | TGTGCCAGCAGCCCCACCGGGACTAGAGAGGCCAACTTCTACGAGCAGTACTTC
TRBJ2-1 | TRBV9 | . | few | CASSLDRIPYNEQFF | TGTGCCAGCAGTCTTGACAGGATTCCCTACAATGAGCAGTTCTTC
TRBJ1-4 | TRBV20-1 | TRBD1 | . | CSARGTGFNEKLFF | TGCAGTGCTAGAGGGACAGGATTTAATGAAAAACTGTTTTTT
TRBJ2-3 | TRBV20-1 | . | . | CSARDLRTVSTDTQYF | TGCAGTGCTAGAGATTTGCGAACTGTCAGCACAGATACGCAGTATTTT
TRBJ1-4 | TRBV28 | . | . | CASSLAGTDYNEKLFF | TGTGCCAGCAGTTTAGCGGGGACGGACTATAATGAAAAACTGTTTTTT
TRBJ2-7 | TRBV7-2 | TRBD2 | . | CASSPPSGRAYEQYF | TGTGCCAGCAGCCCCCCTAGCGGGAGGGCCTACGAGCAGTACTTC
TRBJ2-7 | TRBV6-5 | TRBD2 | . | CASSSTTSGRAYEQYF | TGTGCCAGCAGTTCGACGACTAGCGGGAGGGCCTACGAGCAGTACTTC
TRBJ2-7 | TRBV10-3 | . | . | CAISEGYYNYEQYF | TGTGCCATCAGTGAAGGATACTACAACTACGAGCAGTACTTC
TRBJ2-5 | TRBV7-2 | . | . | CASSLAWGSGEQYF | TGTGCCAGCAGCTTAGCGTGGGGAAGCGGTGAGCAGTACTTC
TRBJ2-7 | TRBV12-3/TRBV12-4 | . | . | CASSYGVGDEQYF | TGTGCCAGCAGTTACGGGGTCGGAGACGAGCAGTACTTC
TRBJ1-1 | TRBV15 | . | few | CATSRGGGKAFF | TGTGCCACCAGCAGAGGTGGAGGGAAGGCTTTCTTT
TRBJ1-6 | TRBV12-3/TRBV12-4 | TRBD1 | few | CASSLRSRGLSFNSPLHF | TGTGCCAGCAGTTTAAGAAGCAGGGGGCTGTCTTTTAATTCACCCCTCCACTTT
TRBJ2-7 | TRBV5-5 | TRBD1 | . | CASSRATGPYEQYF | TGTGCCAGCAGCCGCGCGACAGGGCCCTACGAGCAGTACTTC
TRBJ2-1 | TRBV29-1 | TRBD1 | . | CSVEWDRGLWNEQFF | TGCAGCGTTGAATGGGACAGGGGCCTTTGGAATGAGCAGTTCTTC
TRBJ1-6 | TRBV7-9 | . | few | CASSLLSSPLHF | TGTGCCAGCAGCTTACTAAGCTCACCCCTCCACTTT